Each of the 29 T cell receptor beta chains below was sequenced from the same sample in a study of T cell repertoires in cytomegalovirus infection (dated by TCRdb to between 2017 and 2020). Antigens for these TCRs are unknown. Sequencing used an Illumina HiSeq 1500. Using fastp at Q25 and MiXCR, TCRdb reprocessed the public reads and kept productive beta chains. Duplicate CDR3 protein sequences are folded into a single record with the most common DNA and genes. For this sample there are some 590,000 distinct CDR3 sequences; approximately 40% appear just once. The ten largest make up around 50% of the sample. In the paper's terms, the treatment or condition label means: in vitro stimulation with specific CMV peptide epitopes to enrich CMV-specific T cells. This material consisted of cultured PBMCs, taken from culture after CMV antigen stimulation. The receptors stem from a human donor in good health (CMV status not recorded). Some clones in this sample may be carry-over from other donors' samples.

The V call is TRBV7-2, the J call TRBJ2-7, with a weak D call TRBD1 (5 bases). There are 13 residues in the CDR3. Germline lookup yields CDR1 SGHTA and CDR2 FQGNSA. The V gene lost 3 bases and the J gene lost 4 bases, with 10 bases spanning the gap. The CDR3 DNA is TGTGCCAGCAGCTTTGGGGCGGTTTACGAGCAGTACTTC. This translates into CASSFGAVYEQYF. Full variable domain (missing parts from reference TRBV7-2 and TRBJ2-7): GAGVSQSPSNKVTEKGKDVELRCDPISGHTALYWYRQSLGQGLEFLIYFQGNSAPDKSGLPSDRFSAERTGGSVSTLTIQRTQQEDSAVYLCASSFGAVYEQYFGPGTRLTVT.

The chain joins TRBV7-2 to TRBJ2-5; TRBD1 agrees at 9 bases. The germline gives CDR1 SGHTA, CDR2 FQGNSA. The CDR3 is 16 residues long. The ends lost 8 bases at V and 7 bases at J; junction bases unmatched: 17. The CDR3 loop reads CASAFSPGQGLRTQYF. The CDR3 coding sequence is TGTGCCAGCGCCTTCTCCCCCGGACAGGGGTTAAGGACCCAGTACTTC. The whole variable domain, filled in from reference TRBV7-2 and TRBJ2-5, reads GAGVSQSPSNKVTEKGKDVELRCDPISGHTALYWYRQSLGQGLEFLIYFQGNSAPDKSGLPSDRFSAERTGGSVSTLTIQRTQQEDSAVYLCASAFSPGQGLRTQYFGPGTRLLVL.

The chain links TRBV7-3 to TRBJ1-2; D gene ambiguous. Germline V gives CDR1 SGHTA, CDR2 FQGTGA. This CDR3 region has 15 residues. V was clipped by 2 bases and J by 2 bases, with 12 bases between them. CDR3 in amino acids: CASSLALDRNYGYTF. In DNA, the CDR3 is TGTGCCAGCAGCTTAGCGTTAGACCGAAACTATGGCTACACCTTC.

This clonotype was detected only once. V gene TRBV12-3 or TRBV12-4 combines with J gene TRBJ2-1; 7 bases line up with TRBD2. CDR3 length: 14 amino acids. Losses at the gene ends were 6 bases for V and 2 bases for J; bases not matched to a gene: 4. In DNA, the CDR3 is TGTGCCAGCAGAAGCGGGACCACCTACAATGAGCAGTTCTTC. It specifies CASRSGTTYNEQFF.

The chain employs TRBV6-2 or TRBV6-3 and TRBJ1-2, with 8 bases identical to TRBD1. CDR1 and CDR2 from the germline V gene are MNHEY and SVGEGT. The CDR3 runs to 13 residues. The J segment lost 3 bases and the V segment lost 6 bases, leaving 3 bases of the junction unmatched. CDR3 bases: TGTGCCAGCAGCCGACAGGGGTACTATGGCTACACCTTC. Translating gives CASSRQGYYGYTF.

This chain links TRBV7-6 with TRBJ2-3, with D unresolved. This CDR3 has 15 residues. Trimming took 0 bases from V and 6 from J, leaving 13 bases between them. Germline V lookup: CDR1 SGHVS, CDR2 FNYEAQ. Written as DNA, the CDR3 is TGTGCCAGCAGCTTAGCGTCGCTCTCGTCGGATACGCAGTATTTT. Protein sequence: CASSLASLSSDTQYF.

This sequence joins TRBV25-1 and TRBJ2-5; the D call may be TRBD1 or TRBD2 (6 bases each). This CDR3 is built from 14 residues. Trimming left V 4 bases short and J 3 bases short, with 12 bases between. CDR1 MGHDK and CDR2 SYGVNS come from the germline V gene. The CDR3 DNA reads as TGTGCCAGCAGTGGTCGGAGGGGGGAAGAGACCCAGTACTTC. This translates into CASSGRRGEETQYF.

The V gene is TRBV10-3, the J gene TRBJ2-1, with D unresolved. CDR3 length: 16 residues. The germline CDR1 and CDR2 sequences are ENHRY and SYGVKD. The ends were cut back, 10 bases at V and 1 base at J, with 20 bases in the middle. The CDR3 loop reads CANTRNSVTSYNEQFF. In DNA, the CDR3 is TGTGCCAACACCCGGAACTCGGTCACGTCCTACAATGAGCAGTTCTTC.

The chain couples TRBV24-1 to TRBJ2-5; D may be TRBD1 or TRBD2 (5 bases each). The CDR3 consists of 13 residues. With 12 bases removed from V and 2 bases from J, the gap between germline ends came to 15 bases. The germline gives CDR1 KGHDR, CDR2 SFDVKD. The CDR3 here is CAPPGRTQETQYF. The CDR3 DNA sequence: TGTGCCCCCCCGGGACGGACTCAAGAGACCCAGTACTTC.

This clonotype appeared a few times. The V call is TRBV11-2, the J call TRBJ2-5, with D uncertain. Between the trimmed V and J ends, which lost 5 bases and 5 bases, there was a span of 18 bases. The CDR3 runs to 15 residues. Germline V gene sequence: CDR1 SGHAT, CDR2 FQNNGV. As DNA, the CDR3 is TGTGCCAGCAGCCGAACTCCGGCCCCCGGGGAGACCCAGTACTTC. Its protein is CASSRTPAPGETQYF.

The chain has TRBV10-3 and TRBJ1-2, with 7 bases matching TRBD1. The CDR3 sequence is 13 residues long. J was trimmed by 7 bases and V by 6 bases; bases with no gene match: 8. Germline lookup yields CDR1 ENHRY and CDR2 SYGVKD. The CDR3 nucleotides read TGTGCCATCAGGACGGGACAGCCTATTGGCTACACCTTC. It is translated as CAIRTGQPIGYTF.

The rearrangement links TRBV7-2 to TRBJ1-1; D uncertain. CDR1 is SGHTA and CDR2 is FQGNSA in the germline V gene. The CDR3 is 13 residues long. The germline V and J ends were trimmed by 2 bases and 8 bases, with 12 bases remaining between them. The CDR3 is CASSLWVGEEAFF. Here the CDR3 DNA reads TGTGCCAGCAGCTTATGGGTAGGAGAGGAAGCTTTCTTT. Drawing the rest from reference TRBV7-2 and TRBJ1-1, the complete variable domain is GAGVSQSPSNKVTEKGKDVELRCDPISGHTALYWYRQSLGQGLEFLIYFQGNSAPDKSGLPSDRFSAERTGGSVSTLTIQRTQQEDSAVYLCASSLWVGEEAFFGQGTRLTVV.

The chain couples TRBV12-3 or TRBV12-4 to TRBJ2-2; no reliable D call. V was pared by 6 bases and J by 5 bases, with 1 base between. The CDR3 is made up of 10 amino acids. CDR3 amino acids: CASRTGELFF. The DNA of the CDR3 is TGTGCCAGCAGAACCGGGGAGCTGTTTTTT.

A few counts support this clonotype. The CDR3 loop reads CSAKPANTGELFF. DNA of the CDR3: TGCAGTGCCAAGCCAGCGAACACCGGGGAGCTGTTTTTT. The chain is built from TRBV20-1 and TRBJ2-2; D call uncertain. V was trimmed by 6 bases and J by 0 bases, leaving 8 bases between them. The CDR3 length is 13 residues. Germline CDR1 DFQATT, CDR2 SNEGSKA (reference sequence).

The CDR3 spells CASSFRGNTDTQYF. The CDR3 DNA sequence: TGCGCCAGCAGCTTCCGCGGAAACACAGATACGCAGTATTTT. This chain links TRBV4-1 with TRBJ2-3; D gene uncertain. CDR3 length: 14 residues. Trimming stripped 5 bases from V and 2 bases from J, with 11 bases between. Looked up from germline, CDR1 is MGHRA and CDR2 is YSYEKL.

V is TRBV20-1 and J is TRBJ2-7, with D perhaps matching TRBD2 (6 bases). V lost 3 bases to trimming and J lost 1 base, with 10 bases between them. Germline V gene lookup returns CDR1 DFQATT and CDR2 SNEGSKA (reference sequence). The CDR3 runs to 13 residues. The CDR3 sequence is CSARRDASYEQYF. CDR3 DNA sequence: TGCAGTGCTAGGCGGGACGCATCCTACGAGCAGTACTTC.

The chain employs TRBV15 and TRBJ1-5; no reliable D call. V was cut by 3 bases and J by 6 bases, with 12 bases left in between. Germline V gene data show CDR1 as LNHNV and CDR2 as YYDKDF (reference sequence). This CDR3 has 14 residues. The DNA for the CDR3 is TGTGCCACCAGCAGGGACTTCGGTGGTCAGCCCCAGCATTTT. Protein sequence: CATSRDFGGQPQHF.

This clonotype was detected a few times. The rearrangement links TRBV7-2 to TRBJ2-1, with D possibly being TRBD1 or TRBD2 (5 bases each). Germline V gives CDR1 SGHTA, CDR2 FQGNSA. V was cut by 1 base and J by 2 bases, with 15 bases left in between. This CDR3 contains 17 residues. The CDR3 reads CASSLGRGAPTYNEQFF. As DNA, the CDR3 is TGTGCCAGCAGCTTAGGAAGGGGAGCGCCAACCTACAATGAGCAGTTCTTC. Complete variable domain (other parts from reference TRBV7-2 and TRBJ2-1): GAGVSQSPSNKVTEKGKDVELRCDPISGHTALYWYRQSLGQGLEFLIYFQGNSAPDKSGLPSDRFSAERTGGSVSTLTIQRTQQEDSAVYLCASSLGRGAPTYNEQFFGPGTRLTVL.

The DNA for the CDR3 is TGTGCCAGCAGCTTCTCCGGCGGGAGGTTATACGAGCAGTACTTC. It codes for CASSFSGGRLYEQYF. The chain joins TRBV7-2 to TRBJ2-7; 8 nucleotides agree with TRBD2. Germline loops: CDR1 SGHTA, CDR2 FQGNSA. The CDR3 length is 15 residues. The V and J ends lost 3 bases and 4 bases, in that order; junction bases with no gene match: 8. Full variable domain (outside the CDR3, taken from reference TRBV7-2 and TRBJ2-7): GAGVSQSPSNKVTEKGKDVELRCDPISGHTALYWYRQSLGQGLEFLIYFQGNSAPDKSGLPSDRFSAERTGGSVSTLTIQRTQQEDSAVYLCASSFSGGRLYEQYFGPGTRLTVT.

The V call is TRBV5-6, the J call TRBJ1-5; D gene unclear. This CDR3 is 15 amino acids long. In germline, CDR1 is SGHDT, CDR2 YYEEEE. V was shortened by 5 bases and J by 1 base, with 13 bases between the two germline ends. The CDR3 bases are TGTGCCAGCAGTGTCTCTGGCGGGAGCAATCAGCCCCAGCATTTT. Its translation is CASSVSGGSNQPQHF.

This clonotype was picked up a small number of times. This chain joins TRBV20-1 and TRBJ2-7; D gene unclear. The V end was cut by 2 bases, the J end by 0 bases, with 5 bases between. Germline V lookup: CDR1 DFQATT, CDR2 SNEGSKA (reference sequence). This CDR3 is 12 amino acids long. This chain's CDR3 is CSARHRSYEQYF. CDR3 sequence (DNA): TGCAGTGCTAGACACCGCTCCTACGAGCAGTACTTC.

This rearrangement joins TRBV7-9 to TRBJ2-2; 10 positions agree with TRBD1. This CDR3 has 17 amino acids. CDR1 is SEHNR and CDR2 is FQNEAQ in the germline V gene (reference sequence). The J segment lost 3 bases and the V segment lost 5 bases, leaving 9 bases of the junction unmatched. The CDR3 DNA follows: TGTGCCAGCAGCCCTCCCGCCGGGACAGGGGACACCGGGGAGCTGTTTTTT. The encoded protein is CASSPPAGTGDTGELFF.

The sample holds a few counts of this clonotype. The chain carries TRBV12-3 or TRBV12-4 and TRBJ2-2; 7 bases align to TRBD2. V trimming: 11 bases; J trimming: 1 base; junction bases outside the gene matches: 1. The CDR3 totals 12 residues. The chain's CDR3 is CAGGGNTGELFF. The CDR3, as DNA: TGTGCCGGGGGGGGGAACACCGGGGAGCTGTTTTTT.

DNA of the CDR3: TGTGCCAGCAGTTACTCGTGGAATTGGGGAGATACGCAGTATTTT. The encoded protein is CASSYSWNWGDTQYF. The genes are TRBV6-5 and TRBJ2-3; no firm D call. The V gene lost 0 bases and the J gene lost 5 bases, with 12 bases spanning the gap. The CDR3 totals 15 residues. Germline CDR1 and CDR2: MNHEY and SVGAGI.

In its sample, this clonotype was seen a few times. The chain links TRBV7-2 to TRBJ2-3, with D possibly being TRBD2 (5 bases). The CDR3 sequence is 15 residues long. Trimming took 3 bases from V and 0 from J, leaving 10 bases between them. Germline V lookup: CDR1 SGHTA, CDR2 FQGNSA. DNA for the CDR3: TGTGCCAGCAGCTTCGTAACTAGTAGCACAGATACGCAGTATTTT. It is translated as CASSFVTSSTDTQYF.

This clonotype was observed a handful of times. V and J are TRBV28 and TRBJ1-2, with D perhaps matching TRBD1 (6 bases). V was shortened by 1 base and J by 1 base, with 13 bases between the two germline ends. The germline V gene has CDR1 MDHEN and CDR2 SYDVKM. The CDR3 has 16 amino acids. CDR3 amino acids: CASSLSAGAYNYGYTF. The CDR3 coding sequence is TGTGCCAGCAGTTTATCCGCAGGGGCATATAACTATGGCTACACCTTC.

The rearrangement links TRBV11-2 to TRBJ2-5; D gene ambiguous. CDR3 size: 13 residues. Trimming removed 10 bases from V and 0 bases from J, with 12 bases in between. From germline, CDR1 is SGHAT and CDR2 FQNNGV. The CDR3 nucleotides read TGTGCCACCTCCGGCAGGAACCAAGAGACCCAGTACTTC. Amino acid sequence: CATSGRNQETQYF.

On this clonotype itself: A read error may produce the germline difference seen at one junction end. The chain has TRBV29-1 and TRBJ2-1; possibly TRBD2 for D (5 bases). The CDR3 spans 14 residues. Germline V gene data show CDR1 as SQVTM and CDR2 as ANQGSEA. The CDR3 protein is CSVGLAVAYDEQFF. CDR3 sequence (DNA): TGCAGCGTTGGGCTAGCTGTCGCCTACGATGAGCAGTTCTTC.

This clonotype occurred a few times. V and J are TRBV2 and TRBJ2-7, with TRBD1 matching over 11 bases. The CDR3 loop spans 16 amino acids. CDR1 is SNHLY, CDR2 FYNNEI, per germline. V lost 0 bases, J lost 9 bases, and 10 bases stayed unmatched. CDR3 DNA sequence: TGTGCCAGCAGTGAAGCCGGGACAGGGGGTATACTAGGGCAGTACTTC. Protein sequence: CASSEAGTGGILGQYF. Variable domain in full (rest from reference TRBV2 and TRBJ2-7): EPEVTQTPSHQVTQMGQEVILRCVPISNHLYFYWYRQILGQKVEFLVSFYNNEISEKSEIFDDQFSVERPDGSNFTLKIRSTKLEDSAMYFCASSEAGTGGILGQYFGPGTRLTVT.